This section outlines one T cell receptor (beta chain) sequence together with its context. The CDR3 length is 13 residues. From germline, CDR1 is MGHRA and CDR2 YSYEKL. V was pared by 0 bases and J by 2 bases, with 5 bases between. These data belong to a study of CD8+ T cells in alopecia areata. Study information: Those patients who were treated received oral tofacitinib, which was given at 5 to 10 mg twice daily for moderate-to-severe alopecia areata.

cDNA reverse transcribed from extracted RNA served as the sequencing template. Sequencing was performed with immunoSEQ multiplex PCR; in TCRdb, only in-frame clones are kept and a portion is missing. The table lists 150,000 or so clones, 67% of them singletons. Material: CD8+ T cells sorted from blood, obtained at week 0. The TCR originated in a human donor with alopecia areata. The J gene is TRBJ2-7, the V gene TRBV4-1; no firm D call. Here the CDR3 reads CASSQDLTYEQYF. In nucleotides, the CDR3 is TGCGCCAGCAGCCAAGATCTAACCTACGAGCAGTACTTC.